This TCR beta chain was captured in a study of a mutant IDH1 vaccine in newly diagnosed glioma. Produced via immunoSEQ multiplex PCR; TCRdb's table is partial and in-frame only. This sample has roughly 35,000 clones, with around 75% found just once. This CDR3 region has 14 residues. The germline V gene encodes CDR1 SGHRS and CDR2 YFSETQ. The V and J ends lost 6 bases and 7 bases, in that order; junction bases with no gene match: 7. Overall study results and limits: Variations in leading peripheral T cell clonotypes appeared to have no connection with pseudoprogression. Patients mounted vaccine-induced immune responses in about 92% of cases.

This clone was seen a handful of times. Its target is not known. Time point indicated: week 47, end of study. One vaccine dose held 300 ug of mutant IDH1 20-mer peptide and came with topical imiquimod. The chain carries TRBV5-1 and TRBJ2-2; 9 bases match TRBD1. The sequence was obtained from a middle-aged man with glioma. The starting material was PBMCs, obtained from a glioma patient whose treatment included an IDH1 peptide vaccine. The CDR3 nucleotides are TGCGCCAGCAAAGGGACAGGGAGTCGCGGGGAGCTGTTTTTT. Amino acids: CASKGTGSRGELFF.